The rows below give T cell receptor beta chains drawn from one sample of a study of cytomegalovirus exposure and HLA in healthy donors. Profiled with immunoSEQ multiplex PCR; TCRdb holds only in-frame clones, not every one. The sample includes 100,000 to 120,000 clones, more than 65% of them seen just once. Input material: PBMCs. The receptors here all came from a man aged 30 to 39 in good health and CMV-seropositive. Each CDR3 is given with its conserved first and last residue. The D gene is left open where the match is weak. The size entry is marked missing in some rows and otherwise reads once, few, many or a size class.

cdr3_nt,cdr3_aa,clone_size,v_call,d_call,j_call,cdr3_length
TGTGCCAGCAGCGAGACTAAGCGGAACATTCAGTACTTC,CASSETKRNIQYF,-,TRBV7-9,-,TRBJ2-4,13
TGTGCCAGCAGTCAAACAGGGGCGGGCGGGGACGAGCAGTACTTC,CASSQTGAGGDEQYF,-,TRBV5-8,-,TRBJ2-7,15
TGTGCCATCAGTGTGGGTAGCGATGAGGAGCAGTACTTC,CAISVGSDEEQYF,few,TRBV10-3,-,TRBJ2-7,13
TGTGCCAGCAGCTTTAGACGGACCACAGGGGATACGCAGTATTTT,CASSFRRTTGDTQYF,-,TRBV9,-,TRBJ2-3,15
TGTGCCAGCAGTGAGAGGAATAGCAATCAGCCCCAGCATTTT,CASSERNSNQPQHF,-,TRBV2,-,TRBJ1-5,14
TGTGCCAGCAGTTCGCGGACAGGAGAGACCCAGTACTTC,CASSSRTGETQYF,-,TRBV27,TRBD1,TRBJ2-5,13
TGTGCCACCAGCACAGGCCCCATTGGGGAGGCTTTCTTT,CATSTGPIGEAFF,few,TRBV15,-,TRBJ1-1,13
TGTGCCAGCAGTCCCCAGGGGAGGGGTTCACCCCTCCACTTT,CASSPQGRGSPLHF,-,TRBV27,-,TRBJ1-6,14
TGTGCCAGCAGTGCGTTGGGGGGGGATCAGCCCCAGCATTTT,CASSALGGDQPQHF,-,TRBV2,-,TRBJ1-5,14
TGTGCCAGCAGCGCCCGATTCAGGGGTGAGCAGTTCTTC,CASSARFRGEQFF,-,TRBV7-9,-,TRBJ2-1,13
TGTGCCAGCTCAGTGGGACAGAGACTAAGTAACTATGGCTACACCTTC,CASSVGQRLSNYGYTF,-,TRBV18,TRBD1,TRBJ1-2,16
TGTGCCAGCAGCTTAACAGGGGACTACGAGCAGTACTTC,CASSLTGDYEQYF,-,TRBV27,TRBD1,TRBJ2-7,13
TGTGCCACCAGCAGAGGCGGAATTCGATTAGGATCTCTACCCCAGGAAGCTTTCTTT,CATSRGGIRLGSLPQEAFF,-,TRBV15,-,TRBJ1-1,19
TGTGCCAGCACCTTTCGGGACTCGGACACTGAAGCTTTCTTT,CASTFRDSDTEAFF,-,TRBV5-6,-,TRBJ1-1,14
TGTGCCAGCAGTGAATTAGCGGAAGACAGGGCGGAGACCCAGTACTTC,CASSELAEDRAETQYF,few,TRBV25-1,-,TRBJ2-5,16
TGTGCCACCGAAGCCACCGGAGCTGAGCAGTTCTTC,CATEATGAEQFF,-,TRBV6-6,-,TRBJ2-1,12